This T cell receptor (beta chain) was sequenced during a study of T cell responses to AZD1222 COVID-19 vaccine. Germline assignment: CDR1 MNHEY and CDR2 SVGAGI. The CDR3 has 14 residues. The V and J ends lost 7 bases and 9 bases, in that order; junction bases with no gene match: 7. The protocol was immunoSEQ multiplex PCR, while the TCRdb copy is restricted to in-frame clones and leaves out a portion. In the table there are around 80,000 clones, 83% of which are singletons. The sequencing here drew on peripheral blood, taken 28 days after the second AZD1222 dose. The V gene is TRBV6-5, the J gene TRBJ2-1, with 12 bases lining up with TRBD2. This sequence was found in an adult who received the AZD1222 COVID-19 vaccine. CDR3 region: CASTETSGGGEQFF. The CDR3 bases are TGTGCCAGCACCGAGACTAGCGGGGGAGGTGAGCAGTTCTTC.